These 13 T cell receptor beta chains were all obtained from the same sample, sequenced in a study of cytomegalovirus exposure and HLA in healthy donors. In the PCR, 60 Vbeta and 13 Jbeta primers were used. Profiled with immunoSEQ multiplex PCR; TCRdb holds only in-frame clones, not every one. Among 150,000 or so clones, around three quarters were seen once, and the ten largest hold approximately 2.9%. Sequencing used PBMCs. Receptor source: a man aged 40-55 years in good health and CMV-seropositive.

In this sample, this clone turned up once. A junction boundary mismatches the germline segment, possibly from a read error. The chain joins TRBV4-3 to TRBJ2-7, with a weak D call TRBD2 (6 bases). The CDR3 totals 16 residues. Germline CDR1 LGHNA, CDR2 YSLEER. The DNA of the CDR3 is TGCGCCCGCAGCCAAGAGGGGTCGGGAGTTTCCCACGAGCAGTACTTC. Protein: CARSQEGSGVSHEQYF.

The V gene is TRBV29-1, the J gene TRBJ2-1; TRBD1 is a possible D gene (6 bases). This CDR3 is built from 14 residues. Germline V lookup: CDR1 SQVTM, CDR2 ANQGSEA. V was shortened by 7 bases and J by 3 bases, with 16 bases between the two germline ends. CDR3 protein: CSGVRDTNYNEQFF. The CDR3 DNA is TGCAGCGGGGTCCGGGACACAAACTACAATGAGCAGTTCTTC.

The chain links TRBV11-3 to TRBJ2-1; 9 bases match TRBD1. Trimming removed 5 bases from V and 7 bases from J; junction bases left unmatched: 9. In germline, CDR1 is SGHNT, CDR2 YENEEA. There are 15 residues in the CDR3. CDR3 nucleotides: TGTGCCAGCAGCGCACAGGGGACAGGGAGAAATGAGCAGTTCTTC. This gives the protein CASSAQGTGRNEQFF. Full variable domain (missing parts from reference TRBV11-3 and TRBJ2-1): EAGVVQSPRYKIIEKKQPVAFWCNPISGHNTLYWYLQNLGQGPELLIRYENEEAVDDSQLPKDRFSAERLKGVDSTLKIQPAELGDSAVYLCASSAQGTGRNEQFFGPGTRLTVL.

Points on this clone: The sample contains more than one DNA sequence encoding this CDR3. V gene TRBV18 combines with J gene TRBJ2-7; maybe TRBD2 (5 bases). The V gene's germline CDR1 is KGHSH and CDR2 LQKENI. Trimming took off 3 bases at V and 4 bases at J, with 7 bases between the two ends. The length of the CDR3 is 12 residues. CDR3 protein: CASSPGEYEQYF. As DNA, the CDR3 is TGTGCCAGCTCACCCGGGGAGTACGAGCAGTACTTC.

The V call is TRBV29-1, the J call TRBJ1-1; D is uncertain. Germline-derived CDR1 and CDR2 are SQVTM and ANQGSEA. Trimming removed 4 bases at V and 6 bases at J, with 12 bases between. The CDR3 sequence is 12 residues long. The chain's CDR3 is CSVATPRAEAFF. The CDR3 region has the DNA TGCAGCGTTGCGACCCCACGGGCTGAAGCTTTCTTT.

This clone has just a few counts. This chain links TRBV6-1 with TRBJ1-4; 8 positions agree with TRBD1. The junction had 12 bases not matched to a gene; V was cut back by 7 bases and J by 8 bases. The CDR3 runs 15 residues. From germline, CDR1 is MNHNS and CDR2 SASEGT. The CDR3 bases are TGTGCCAGCACCGAAGGACAGGGTTTGGTAGAAAAACTGTTTTTT. This codes for CASTEGQGLVEKLFF.

The rearrangement uses TRBV19 and TRBJ2-1; 7 bases are shared with TRBD2. The V segment lost 2 bases and the J segment 3 bases; nucleotides outside the gene matches: 7. The CDR3 is 16 amino acids. CDR1 LNHDA and CDR2 SQIVND come from the germline V gene (reference sequence). The CDR3 nucleotides read TGTGCCAGTAGTATATACGTGAGCGGGGTCTACAATGAGCAGTTCTTC. Translating it yields CASSIYVSGVYNEQFF.

The rearrangement uses TRBV5-1 and TRBJ2-5, with TRBD1 as a possible D gene (6 bases). Trimming left V 2 bases short and J 3 bases short, with 14 bases between. The CDR3 extends over 15 amino acids. Per the germline V gene, CDR1 is SGHRS and CDR2 is YFSETQ. CDR3 sequence reads: CASSLYSGAEETQYF. CDR3 in DNA: TGCGCCAGCAGCTTATATTCAGGGGCCGAAGAGACCCAGTACTTC. The full variable domain, completed using reference TRBV5-1 and TRBJ2-5, is KAGVTQTPRYLIKTRGQQVTLSCSPISGHRSVSWYQQTPGQGLQFLFEYFSETQRNKGNFPGRFSGRQFSNSRSEMNVSTLELGDSALYLCASSLYSGAEETQYFGPGTRLLVL.

The chain has TRBV27 and TRBJ1-6, with no clear D. Trimming left V 5 bases short and J 6 bases short, with 5 bases between. Germline loops: CDR1 MNHEY, CDR2 SMNVEV (reference sequence). CDR3 length equals 12 residues. CDR3 nucleotide sequence: TGTGCCAGCAGTCTACTTAATTCACCCCTCCACTTT. This encodes CASSLLNSPLHF.

This clone was counted once. The chain combines TRBV9 with TRBJ1-1; 9 bases match TRBD1. The CDR3 is 13 residues long. The V segment lost 6 bases and the J segment 5 bases; nucleotides outside the gene matches: 5. Germline V gives CDR1 SGDLS, CDR2 YYNGEE. The DNA for the CDR3 is TGTGCCAGCAATCCGGGACAGGGTACTGAAGCTTTCTTT. Translated, it gives CASNPGQGTEAFF.

This clone was detected only once. This chain connects TRBV6-1 to TRBJ1-2; D may be TRBD1 (6 bases). The CDR3 has 13 residues. Trimming shortened V by 2 bases and J by 4 bases, and 8 bases separated the two germline ends. Germline CDR1 is MNHNS and CDR2 is SASEGT. DNA of the CDR3: TGTGCCAGCAGTGAATCAGGGGTCTATGGCTACACCTTC. This sequence encodes CASSESGVYGYTF.

This chain uses TRBV7-9 with TRBJ2-7; D is perhaps TRBD2 (6 bases). Trimming pared 2 bases from V and 6 bases from J, leaving 17 bases between. In germline, CDR1 is SEHNR, CDR2 FQNEAQ (reference sequence). This CDR3 comprises 15 residues. In nucleotides, the CDR3 is TGTGCCAGCAGCTTACGGCCGGGAGTCGGGGTCGAGCAGTACTTC. Translated, it gives CASSLRPGVGVEQYF.

The table lists this clone with a few counts. The chain links TRBV5-6 to TRBJ2-5; maybe TRBD1 (5 bases). Deletions cut 1 base from V and 4 bases from J, with 17 bases between. Per the germline V gene, CDR1 is SGHDT and CDR2 is YYEEEE. This CDR3 comprises 16 residues. This CDR3 reads CASSLMARNQGETQYF. The CDR3 coding sequence is TGTGCCAGCAGCTTGATGGCTCGCAATCAGGGAGAGACCCAGTACTTC.